This TCR beta chain was sequenced for a study of blood T cell repertoires in COVID-19. The overall study: Both acute and convalescent COVID-19 samples were obtained from the United States, Italy and Spain.

The authors' processing: Estimated nucleated cell counts came from reference gene primer amplification. The data were produced by immunoSEQ multiplex PCR, yet TCRdb's version contains in-frame clones alone and is incomplete. The DNA was the basis for D and trimming; V, J and clone size are from that table. This table holds 55,000 to 90,000 clones, roughly 91% found once. V dropped 6 bases and J dropped 7 bases, with 9 bases sitting between them. Germline-derived CDR1 and CDR2 are SNHLY and FYNNEI. The CDR3 contains 11 residues. The sequencing sample was made of peripheral blood. The chain has TRBV2 and TRBJ1-1; unclear D gene. The clonotype originates from a human donor in a cohort sampled during active COVID-19. Here the CDR3 reads CASSGMGEAFF. In nucleotides, the CDR3 is TGTGCCAGCAGCGGGATGGGTGAAGCTTTCTTT. Based on the CDR3 plus reference TRBV2 and TRBJ1-1, the full variable domain is EPEVTQTPSHQVTQMGQEVILRCVPISNHLYFYWYRQILGQKVEFLVSFYNNEISEKSEIFDDQFSVERPDGSNFTLKIRSTKLEDSAMYFCASSGMGEAFFGQGTRLTVV.